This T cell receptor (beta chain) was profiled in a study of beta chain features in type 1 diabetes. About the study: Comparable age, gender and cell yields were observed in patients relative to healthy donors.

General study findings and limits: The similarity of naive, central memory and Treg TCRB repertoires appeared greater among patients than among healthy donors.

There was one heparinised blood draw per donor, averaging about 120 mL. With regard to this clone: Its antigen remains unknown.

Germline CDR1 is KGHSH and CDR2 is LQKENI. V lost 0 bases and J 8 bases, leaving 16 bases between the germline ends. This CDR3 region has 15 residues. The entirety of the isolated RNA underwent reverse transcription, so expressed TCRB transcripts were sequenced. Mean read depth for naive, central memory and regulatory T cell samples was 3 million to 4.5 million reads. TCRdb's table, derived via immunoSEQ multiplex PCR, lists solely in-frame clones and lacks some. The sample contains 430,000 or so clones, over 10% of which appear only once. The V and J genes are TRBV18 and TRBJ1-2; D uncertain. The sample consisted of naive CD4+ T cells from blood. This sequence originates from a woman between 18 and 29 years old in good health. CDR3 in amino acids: CASSPPLASYRGYTF. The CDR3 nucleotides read TGTGCCAGCTCACCACCGTTGGCCAGTTATCGCGGCTACACCTTC. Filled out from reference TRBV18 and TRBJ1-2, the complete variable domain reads NAGVMQNPRHLVRRRGQEARLRCSPMKGHSHVYWYRQLPEEGLKFMVYLQKENIIDESGMPKERFSAEFPKEGPSILRIQQVVRGDSAAYFCASSPPLASYRGYTFGSGTRLTVV.